The T cell receptor beta chain described here comes from a study of OX40 agonist ivuxolimab in advanced cancers. Study-level results: CD4+ and CD8+ blood T cells expanded clonally by week 6 at 0.1 to 3.0 mg/kg. Antigen specificity was not determined for the expanded peripheral T cells.

Per the germline V gene, CDR1 is SGHTA and CDR2 is FQGNSA. This CDR3 contains 14 residues. In its sample, this clone was seen a few times. The antigen remains unidentified. At one end the junction does not follow the germline gene, possibly because of a read error. Blood specimens came from baseline, cycle 4 day 1, and cycle 7 day 1. Profiling relied on immunoSEQ multiplex PCR, and the TCRdb table lists in-frame clones only, not all of them. The profile shows 65,000 to 95,000 clones, 70% to 85% of them singletons. The sample consisted of CD4+ or CD8+ T cells sorted from blood, taken in a trial of the OX40 agonist ivuxolimab. This clonotype originated in an adult with an advanced solid tumor such as melanoma, head and neck, liver or kidney cancer. The V and J genes are TRBV7-2 and TRBJ2-5, with TRBD2 matching over 7 bases. The CDR3 region is CASSLAVSQETQYF. CDR3 nucleotide sequence: TGTGCCAGCAGCCTAGCGGTATCCCAAGAGACCCAGTACTTC.